Listed below are T cell receptor beta chains from one sample, sequenced in a study of neurological immune-mediated disorders. TCRdb re-called the 5' RACE reads through MiXCR, storing one row per CDR3 protein. The sample includes some 60,000 distinct CDR3 sequences, around 10% of them seen just once. Sequenced material: PBMCs. The source is a man aged 25 to 40 in good health. Each CDR3 is given with its conserved first and last residue. The D gene is left open where the match is weak. Only part of the rows carry a size: once, few, many, or a class if the clone is expanded.

J,size,D,V,DNA,CDR3
TRBJ2-5,many,.,TRBV18,TGTGCCAGCTCACCACCGGTTAGGAACCAAGAGACCCAGTACTTC,CASSPPVRNQETQYF
TRBJ1-1,many,.,TRBV10-3,TGTGCCATCACCGAATCGAAGGGCACGAACACTGAAGCTTTCTTT,CAITESKGTNTEAFF
TRBJ2-7,.,.,TRBV5-6,TGTGCCAGCAGCTTAGAGTCTAGGGCACCCAGGGAGCAGTACTTC,CASSLESRAPREQYF
TRBJ1-4,.,.,TRBV2,TGTGCCAGCAACAACCGGGGGAATGATGAAAAACTGTTTTTT,CASNNRGNDEKLFF
TRBJ2-2,many,TRBD2,TRBV5-1,TGCGCCAGCACCGGACTAGCGGGGACGAACACCGGGGAGCTGTTTTTT,CASTGLAGTNTGELFF
TRBJ2-1,many,.,TRBV9,TGTGCCAGCAGCGTGGCGTACAGGGCCTCCGGCAATGAGCAGTTCTTC,CASSVAYRASGNEQFF
TRBJ2-3,many,TRBD2,TRBV5-1,TGCGCCAGCACCTTAGCGGGAAAAGATACGCAGTATTTT,CASTLAGKDTQYF
TRBJ2-7,many,.,TRBV5-1,TGCGCCAGCAGCGGGGCTGCCGGGAGCGCCTACGAGCAGTACTTC,CASSGAAGSAYEQYF
TRBJ2-1,many,.,TRBV6-2/TRBV6-3,TGTGCCAGCAGTCCGACGGAAGAAGTCAATGAGCAGTTCTTC,CASSPTEEVNEQFF
TRBJ2-7,.,.,TRBV7-9,TGTGCCAGCACTCCACAGGAAGGAATGAAACACTACGAGCACTGCTTC,CASTPQEGMKHYEHCF
TRBJ2-1,.,TRBD2,TRBV6-1,TGTGCCAGCAGGGACCTTACTAGCGGGCGGCGCCCATACAATGAGCAGTTCTTC,CASRDLTSGRRPYNEQFF
TRBJ1-4,many,TRBD1,TRBV25-1,TGTGCCAGCAGCGACGACAGGGCTTGGGAAAAACTGTTTTTT,CASSDDRAWEKLFF
TRBJ2-5,.,TRBD2,TRBV7-7,TGTGCCAGCAGCTTTTCTAGCGGGAGTAGGCAAGAGACCCAGTACTTC,CASSFSSGSRQETQYF
TRBJ2-7,many,TRBD2,TRBV20-1,TGCAGTGCTAGAGGGGAGGGACAAGGGACTAGCGGGAGTCCCCACGAGCAGTACTTC,CSARGEGQGTSGSPHEQYF
TRBJ2-2,.,.,TRBV7-9,TGTGCCAGCAGCTTAGCCCCGAGCGGGGAGCTGTTTTTT,CASSLAPSGELFF
TRBJ2-3,many,.,TRBV15,TGTGCCACCAGCAGAGATCGGGGGCCTGGATGGGATACGCAGTATTTT,CATSRDRGPGWDTQYF
TRBJ2-3,few,.,TRBV5-1,TGCGCCAGCAGCTTGGTACAGGACCGCACAGATACGCAGTATTTT,CASSLVQDRTDTQYF
TRBJ1-2,many,TRBD1,TRBV27,TGTGCCAGCAGTACTGGACAGGGGTATGGCTACACCTTC,CASSTGQGYGYTF
TRBJ2-7,.,.,TRBV28,TGTGCCAGCAGTTTACTGGGATACGAGCAGTACTTC,CASSLLGYEQYF
TRBJ2-4,many,.,TRBV10-3,TGTGCCATCAGTGACGAAAGGACAAATCTAGCCAAAAACATTCAGTACTTC,CAISDERTNLAKNIQYF
TRBJ2-3,many,.,TRBV9,TGTGCCAGCAGCGGGATAGCGGGCACAGATACGCAGTATTTT,CASSGIAGTDTQYF
TRBJ1-1,many,TRBD1,TRBV12-3/TRBV12-4,TGTGCCAGCATTCTTCTACGCTGGACAGGGGGCTTCGCTGAAGCTTTCTTT,CASILLRWTGGFAEAFF
TRBJ1-1,.,.,TRBV20-1,TGCAGTGCCCCCGGGACACCTAACACTGAAGCTTTCTTT,CSAPGTPNTEAFF
TRBJ1-6,many,.,TRBV7-2,TGTGCCAGCAGCTTAGCGCAAAGCGGCTTATCTTCACCCCTCCACTTT,CASSLAQSGLSSPLHF
TRBJ1-5,many,.,TRBV29-1,TGCAGCGTCGAGGAAAGGAATAGCAATCAGCCCCAGCATTTT,CSVEERNSNQPQHF
TRBJ1-6,many,.,TRBV7-9,TGTGCCAGCAGCTTAGACAGGGACACCCTCCACTTT,CASSLDRDTLHF
TRBJ1-1,.,.,TRBV7-2,TGTGCCAGCGGCGGCAGAAGGGGTACTGAAGCTTTCTTT,CASGGRRGTEAFF
TRBJ2-3,many,TRBD2,TRBV5-1,TGCGCCAGCAGCTACGGACTAGCGGGAGGGCCAACAGATACGCAGTATTTT,CASSYGLAGGPTDTQYF
TRBJ2-7,many,TRBD1,TRBV20-1,TGCAGTGCCGCTAAACCGGGACAGGGGGCCTACGAGCAGTACTTC,CSAAKPGQGAYEQYF